Listed below are T cell receptor beta chains from one sample, sequenced in a study of regulatory T cells in long-lasting Graves disease. From the multiplex PCR reads, TCRdb called clonotypes with MiXCR, one entry per CDR3 protein. The table shows approximately 690,000 distinct CDR3 sequences, with around 32% occurring only once. The material was peripheral blood mononuclear cells (PBMCs), obtained when the disease was refractory, from a patient treated with antithyroid drugs. The receptors were gathered from a female donor with Graves disease. The CDR3 runs from the conserved cysteine through the conserved F or W. Size is stated for part of the rows, as once, few or many counts, or as a class when the clone is expanded.

clone size: many; J gene: TRBJ2-4; V gene: TRBV2; CDR3 protein: CASSELRGAKNIQYF
clone size: .; J gene: TRBJ1-1; V gene: TRBV19; CDR3 protein: CASRPLGQMNTEAFF
clone size: many; J gene: TRBJ1-2; V gene: TRBV11-2; CDR3 protein: CASSIQPGQSYGYTF
clone size: .; J gene: TRBJ1-4; V gene: TRBV16; CDR3 protein: CASSQSFGKAEKLFF
clone size: many; J gene: TRBJ2-5; V gene: TRBV2; CDR3 protein: CASGREGHQETQYF
clone size: .; J gene: TRBJ1-5; V gene: TRBV6-2/TRBV6-3; CDR3 protein: CASTAGQGLSNQPQHF
clone size: .; J gene: TRBJ1-1; V gene: TRBV28; CDR3 protein: CASSLSDRELAFF
clone size: .; J gene: TRBJ1-5; V gene: TRBV5-1; CDR3 protein: CASRQDDNLAQHF
clone size: .; J gene: TRBJ2-5; V gene: TRBV6-1; CDR3 protein: CASSERGLSWYF
clone size: .; J gene: TRBJ2-2; V gene: TRBV27; CDR3 protein: CASSSHSTSSGSSAGELFF
clone size: few; J gene: TRBJ1-5; V gene: TRBV12-3/TRBV12-4; CDR3 protein: CASSSRQVRQPQHF
clone size: .; J gene: TRBJ2-7; V gene: TRBV6-1; CDR3 protein: CASSESAIGEQYF
clone size: many; J gene: TRBJ1-2; V gene: TRBV28; CDR3 protein: CASSRQGIANYGYTF
clone size: once; J gene: TRBJ2-7; V gene: TRBV29-1; CDR3 protein: CSVIPTGYSYEQYF
clone size: few; J gene: TRBJ1-2; V gene: TRBV28; CDR3 protein: CASSLQGWENYGYTF
clone size: .; J gene: TRBJ2-7; V gene: TRBV27; CDR3 protein: CASSLLSGYEQYF
clone size: .; J gene: TRBJ2-7; V gene: TRBV15; CDR3 protein: CATSREPRSAYEQYF
clone size: few; J gene: TRBJ2-7; V gene: TRBV6-1; CDR3 protein: CASRLISGNYEQYF
clone size: few; J gene: TRBJ1-1; V gene: TRBV4-2; CDR3 protein: CASSFQGGEGTEAFF
clone size: .; J gene: TRBJ2-7; V gene: TRBV29-1; CDR3 protein: CSVNRGPYEQYF
clone size: few; J gene: TRBJ1-2; V gene: TRBV7-2; CDR3 protein: CASRYTNGPPNDGYTF
clone size: .; J gene: TRBJ2-7; V gene: TRBV5-1; CDR3 protein: CASRESGGEQYF
clone size: .; J gene: TRBJ2-7; V gene: TRBV18; CDR3 protein: CASSPTPGTSGRRRSYEQYF
clone size: .; J gene: TRBJ2-7; V gene: TRBV15; CDR3 protein: CATSRDSRNRATYEQYF
clone size: .; J gene: TRBJ1-2; V gene: TRBV5-5; CDR3 protein: CASSSGTGSNYGYTF
clone size: .; J gene: TRBJ2-3; V gene: TRBV5-6; CDR3 protein: CASSLGREFTATQYF
clone size: .; J gene: TRBJ1-1; V gene: TRBV12-3/TRBV12-4; CDR3 protein: CASRPGQGSEAFF
clone size: few; J gene: TRBJ1-6; V gene: TRBV29-1; CDR3 protein: CSVGAGLNSPLHF
clone size: .; J gene: TRBJ1-1; V gene: TRBV6-2/TRBV6-3; CDR3 protein: CASSEAVMNTEAFF
clone size: few; J gene: TRBJ1-5; V gene: TRBV6-1; CDR3 protein: CASSETLQGNQPQHF
clone size: many; J gene: TRBJ1-2; V gene: TRBV2; CDR3 protein: CATKIGAWDYGYTF
clone size: .; J gene: TRBJ1-2; V gene: TRBV5-1; CDR3 protein: CASSPLVGGGYTF
clone size: .; J gene: TRBJ2-7; V gene: TRBV28; CDR3 protein: CASRPPGTAYEQYF
clone size: .; J gene: TRBJ2-7; V gene: TRBV5-5; CDR3 protein: CASSLDPHSGPSYEQYF
clone size: many; J gene: TRBJ2-7; V gene: TRBV6-2/TRBV6-3; CDR3 protein: CASTLGLAGEPYEQYF
clone size: many; J gene: TRBJ1-4; V gene: TRBV6-1; CDR3 protein: CASGGATNEKLFF
clone size: .; J gene: TRBJ1-1; V gene: TRBV7-9; CDR3 protein: CASSGTGTANTEAFF
clone size: .; J gene: TRBJ2-7; V gene: TRBV20-1; CDR3 protein: CSARDEGDASYEQYF
clone size: few; J gene: TRBJ1-4; V gene: TRBV11-2; CDR3 protein: CASSQGRGQGEKLFF
clone size: few; J gene: TRBJ1-4; V gene: TRBV25-1; CDR3 protein: CASSVRDRGPNEKLFF
clone size: .; J gene: TRBJ1-5; V gene: TRBV6-1; CDR3 protein: CASKIFDTSNQPQHF
clone size: .; J gene: TRBJ2-2; V gene: TRBV9; CDR3 protein: CASSAENTNTGELFF